Reported below is one T cell receptor beta chain. Its antigen is unidentified. V lost 3 bases and J lost 3, with 18 bases in between. CDR1 and CDR2 (germline): SGHRS, YFSETQ. The CDR3 spans 16 residues. This sample stems from a study of cytotoxic CD8 clonotypes in ibrutinib-treated CLL. The overall study: Sequencing produced an average of roughly 230,000 productive templates and about 99,000 productive rearrangements per sample.

Study-level points and caveats: Among the clonotypes, public ones were uncommon and contracted or held stable on treatment. Upon ibrutinib response clonality rose, and upon progression it fell back toward baseline.

Produced via immunoSEQ multiplex PCR; TCRdb's table is partial and in-frame only. The table has about 68,000 clones, approximately 70% seen once; the top ten hold 5.7%. The clonotype was recovered from a human donor with chronic lymphocytic leukemia. The source was PBMCs, collected after 12 months of ibrutinib treatment. The J gene is TRBJ1-1, the V gene TRBV5-1; tentative D call: TRBD1 (6 bases). In nucleotides, the CDR3 is TGCGCCAGCAGCTGGGGGGCAGGGTTTTTGGACACTGAAGCTTTCTTT. Translated, it gives CASSWGAGFLDTEAFF.